A selection of T cell receptor beta chains follows, all from one sample in a study of blood T cell repertoires in COVID-19. Measured with immunoSEQ multiplex PCR; TCRdb has only the in-frame clones, and not every one. The sample shows some 120,000 clones, around 80% of them seen only once. The sample was peripheral blood. The receptors shown here come from a human donor in a cohort sampled during active COVID-19. The CDR3 runs from the conserved cysteine through the conserved F or W. The order of the fields is V gene, J gene, D gene, clone size, CDR3 DNA, CDR3 protein. A D gene is named only where the DNA matches it firmly. Size values are once, few and many counts, or a class for expanded clones, and some rows have none.

TRBV18	TRBJ2-7	NA	NA	TGTGCCAGCTCGCAGGAACAGGGTTCGGGGGAGCAGTACTTC	CASSQEQGSGEQYF
TRBV6-5	TRBJ1-1	TRBD1	few	TGTGCCAGCAGTTACCGGACAGGGGGGTTTTCTGAAGCTTTCTTT	CASSYRTGGFSEAFF
TRBV11-2	TRBJ2-3	NA	NA	TGTGCCAGCAGCACGTCCAGGGGCGGATGGGATACGCAGTATTTT	CASSTSRGGWDTQYF
TRBV6-5	TRBJ2-7	TRBD1	NA	TGTGCCAGCAGTCTCTCACGGACAGGGATGTCCGAGCAGTACTTC	CASSLSRTGMSEQYF
TRBV7-3	TRBJ2-1	TRBD1	NA	TGTGCCAGCAGCTCCGGGACAGGGCCCTACAATGAGCAGTTCTTC	CASSSGTGPYNEQFF
TRBV6-1	TRBJ1-4	NA	NA	TGTGCCAGCAGTGAAAGGGCGGGGGAAGGTAATGAAAAACTGTTTTTT	CASSERAGEGNEKLFF
TRBV7-6	TRBJ1-4	TRBD1	NA	TGTGCCAGCAGCTCACAACAGGGGTTTAGGGAAAAACTGTTTTTT	CASSSQQGFREKLFF
TRBV5-6	TRBJ2-7	NA	NA	TGTGCCAGCGACCGACAGGGGAGGGACGAGCAGTACTTC	CASDRQGRDEQYF
TRBV18	TRBJ1-5	NA	NA	TGTGCCAGCTCACCACTCCGGACAGATTCCAATCAGCCCCAGCATTTT	CASSPLRTDSNQPQHF
TRBV19	TRBJ2-7	TRBD2	NA	TGTGCCAGTATCGGGGACTACTCCTACGAGCAGTACTTC	CASIGDYSYEQYF
TRBV28	TRBJ2-7	TRBD1	NA	TGTGCCAGCAGTTTGGGACAGGGGACCGAGCAGTACTTC	CASSLGQGTEQYF
TRBV19	TRBJ2-7	TRBD1	NA	TGTGCCAGTAGTTCCGGGACAGGGTTCTACGAGCAGTACTTC	CASSSGTGFYEQYF
TRBV19	TRBJ1-2	TRBD1	NA	TGTGCCAGTAGCGACAGGGCGGATAACTATGGCTACACCTTC	CASSDRADNYGYTF
TRBV18	TRBJ2-5	TRBD1	once	TGTGCCAGCTCACCTCCGGACAGGCGGGAAGAGACCCAGTACTTC	CASSPPDRREETQYF
TRBV10-3	TRBJ2-7	TRBD2	NA	TGTGCCATCAACCCTAGCGGGGGCTCCGGGCAGTACTTC	CAINPSGGSGQYF
TRBV4-1	TRBJ2-7	NA	once	TGCGCCAGCAGCCAAGAAACCGACAGGAGCTACGAGCAGTACTTC	CASSQETDRSYEQYF
TRBV19	TRBJ1-1	NA	NA	TGTGCCAGTCACTCCGGGAGGAACACTGAAGCTTTCTTT	CASHSGRNTEAFF
TRBV7-9	TRBJ1-4	NA	NA	TGTGCCAGCAGCTTAGCCCTAGGGAGCAGGGGTGAAAAACTGTTTTTT	CASSLALGSRGEKLFF
TRBV6-2/TRBV6-3	TRBJ1-1	NA	NA	TGTGCCAGCAGTTACACGGTGGCCAGGGGTACCACTGAAGCTTTCTTT	CASSYTVARGTTEAFF
TRBV7-9	TRBJ2-7	TRBD1	few	TGTGCCAGCAGCGGGGGACAGACCTACGAGCAGTACTTC	CASSGGQTYEQYF
TRBV7-9	TRBJ2-4	NA	NA	TGTGCCAGCAGCTCCGTCGGACAGGCCAAAAACATTCAGTACTTC	CASSSVGQAKNIQYF
TRBV19	TRBJ2-5	TRBD2	NA	TGTGCCAGTAGTGCGGGGGGCGTCGGAGAGACCCAGTACTTC	CASSAGGVGETQYF
TRBV2	TRBJ2-6	NA	NA	TGTGCCAGAGGGGGTCTCGGTTCTGGGGCCAACGTCCTGACTTTC	CARGGLGSGANVLTF
TRBV18	TRBJ1-5	NA	NA	TGTGCCAGCTCACCCAGGGGAAGGGATCAGCCCCAGCATTTT	CASSPRGRDQPQHF
TRBV28	TRBJ2-7	TRBD2	few	TGTGCCAGCAGTGGGACTAGCGGGAGCTCCTACGAGCAGTACTTC	CASSGTSGSSYEQYF
TRBV10-2	TRBJ1-5	TRBD1	NA	TGCGCCAGCAGCCTGACAGGGTATAGCAATCAGCCCCAGCATTTT	CASSLTGYSNQPQHF
TRBV9	TRBJ1-2	NA	NA	TGTGCCAGCGGGGGAGGGGATGGCTACACCTTC	CASGGGDGYTF
TRBV19	TRBJ2-1	NA	NA	TGTGCCAGTAGTATATTCGAGGGGGGGCCCAATGAGCAGTTCTTC	CASSIFEGGPNEQFF
TRBV4-1	TRBJ1-6	TRBD1	NA	TGCGCCAGCAGCCTAGATTGGACAGGGGGCGGATCACCCCTCCACTTT	CASSLDWTGGGSPLHF
TRBV7-8	TRBJ2-6	TRBD2	NA	TGTGCCAGCAGCTTGACCCCAGCGGGGGGGAGCTCTGGGGCCAACGTCCTGACTTTC	CASSLTPAGGSSGANVLTF
TRBV19	TRBJ1-1	TRBD1	NA	TGTGCCAGTAGTATAGTTCTGGCAGGGGGAACTGAAGCTTTCTTT	CASSIVLAGGTEAFF
TRBV12-3/TRBV12-4	TRBJ1-3	NA	few	TGTGCCAGCGGGGGGTCCTCTGGAAACACCATATATTTT	CASGGSSGNTIYF
TRBV7-8	TRBJ2-7	NA	NA	TGTGCCAGCAGCCCCGGGATAAACTACGAGCAGTACTTC	CASSPGINYEQYF
TRBV7-9	TRBJ2-7	TRBD1	once	TGTGCCAGCAGCCTCTCTCGGGACAGTACCTACGAGCAGTACTTC	CASSLSRDSTYEQYF
TRBV19	TRBJ2-2	TRBD1	NA	TGTGCCAGTAGTATGGGACAGGGTAACACCGGGGAGCTGTTTTTT	CASSMGQGNTGELFF
TRBV10-3	TRBJ1-2	NA	NA	TGTGCCATCAGTGAGCTACAGGGTAACTATGGCTACACCTTC	CAISELQGNYGYTF
TRBV19	TRBJ1-1	NA	NA	TGTGCCAGTAGTAGGATACATGGAGCTAAGGGGGACACTGAAGCTTTCTTT	CASSRIHGAKGDTEAFF